These 18 T cell receptor beta chains came from one sample sequenced in a study of radiotherapy plus CTLA-4 blockade in lung cancer. Data came from immunoSEQ multiplex PCR; TCRdb stores just in-frame clones and leaves some out. The sample carries roughly 110,000 clones, 85% to 90% recorded once. The sequencing used peripheral blood, collected from a patient treated with radiotherapy plus ipilimumab. The receptor source for this set is a human donor with non-small cell lung cancer that progressed on radiotherapy plus ipilimumab. Some clones in this sample may be carry-over from other donors' samples.

V and J are TRBV5-8 and TRBJ1-1, with D unclear. CDR1 SGHTS and CDR2 YDEGEE come from the germline V gene. Trimming left V 2 bases short and J 9 bases short, with 11 bases between. There are 12 residues in the CDR3. The CDR3 nucleotides read TGTGCCAGCAGCTTAGCCCGACAAAAAGCTTTCTTT. Amino acids: CASSLARQKAFF.

The chain combines TRBV27 with TRBJ2-7; D is uncertain. Trimming took 1 base from V and 5 from J, leaving 9 bases between them. Germline V gene data show CDR1 as MNHEY and CDR2 as SMNVEV (reference sequence). The CDR3 has 13 amino acids. DNA for the CDR3: TGTGCCAGCAGTTTATGGGCAGACGACGAGCAGTACTTC. It codes for CASSLWADDEQYF.

A word on this clone: A read error may produce the germline difference seen at one junction end. This chain connects TRBV5-5 to TRBJ1-6; the match to TRBD1 covers 9 bases. Germline V gene data show CDR1 as SGHKS and CDR2 as YYEKEE (reference sequence). This CDR3 spans 13 amino acids. The CDR3 loop is CASSLTRDRAVSF. In DNA, the CDR3 is TGTGCCAGCAGCTTGACACGGGACAGGGCCGTTAGCTTT.

The chain carries TRBV4-2 and TRBJ2-1; 8 bases line up with TRBD2. Germline assignment: CDR1 LGHNA and CDR2 YNFKEQ. CDR3 length equals 16 residues. The V gene end was trimmed by 2 bases and the J gene end by 5 bases; junction bases not matched to a gene: 8. CDR3 region: CASSQSPGGANNEQFF. The CDR3 nucleotides read TGTGCCAGCAGCCAATCTCCCGGGGGGGCAAACAATGAGCAGTTCTTC.

The rearrangement joins TRBV5-1 to TRBJ2-2; either TRBD1 or TRBD2 may fit D (5 bases each). V was pared by 4 bases and J by 6 bases, with 16 bases between. Germline CDR1 reads SGHRS; CDR2 reads YFSETQ. The CDR3 length is 15 residues. The CDR3 DNA follows: TGCGCCAGCAGCGTGAGAGGGGAAGGATCCGGGGAGCTGTTTTTT. Its translation: CASSVRGEGSGELFF.

This chain links TRBV5-1 with TRBJ2-3; 8 bases fit TRBD2. Trimming took 4 bases from V and 4 from J; bases not matched to a gene: 11. The CDR3 sequence is 16 residues long. Germline lookup yields CDR1 SGHRS and CDR2 YFSETQ. CDR3 DNA sequence: TGCGCCAGCAGCCGAACCGGGACTAGTAAGTCAGATACGCAGTATTTT. Amino acids: CASSRTGTSKSDTQYF.

This rearrangement joins TRBV6-5 to TRBJ1-5; D is ambiguous. Looked up from germline, CDR1 is MNHEY and CDR2 is SVGAGI. V was pared by 3 bases and J by 7 bases, with 10 bases between. This CDR3 is 13 amino acids long. The CDR3 region has the DNA TGTGCCAGCAGTTATAATTGGGAGCAGCCCCAGCATTTT. Its protein product is CASSYNWEQPQHF.

This rearrangement joins TRBV10-3 to TRBJ2-3; TRBD2 might be the D (6 bases). This CDR3 is built from 15 residues. In germline, CDR1 is ENHRY, CDR2 SYGVKD. The germline V and J ends were trimmed by 5 bases and 2 bases, with 14 bases remaining between them. Here the CDR3 DNA reads TGTGCCATCAGTAAGACCGGGACTTACACAGATACGCAGTATTTT. Protein: CAISKTGTYTDTQYF.

The rearrangement joins TRBV5-1 to TRBJ2-7; 10 bases match TRBD2. The CDR3 is 15 residues long. CDR1 is SGHRS and CDR2 is YFSETQ in the germline V gene. The J segment lost 7 bases and the V segment lost 4 bases, leaving 11 bases of the junction unmatched. The CDR3 here is CASSLLLAGAREQYF. The CDR3 DNA reads as TGCGCCAGCAGCCTGCTTCTAGCGGGGGCGAGGGAGCAGTACTTC.

The chain carries TRBV25-1 and TRBJ1-2, with a tentative D call TRBD1 (6 bases). CDR1 MGHDK and CDR2 SYGVNS come from the germline V gene. Trimming left V 6 bases short and J 1 base short, with 12 bases between. The CDR3 extends over 14 amino acids. CDR3 sequence: CASSPQGFNYGYTF. DNA of the CDR3: TGTGCCAGCAGCCCACAGGGCTTTAACTATGGCTACACCTTC.

The chain recombines TRBV19 with TRBJ1-2; no definite D call. V shed 3 bases and J shed 4 bases, with 9 bases lying between them. This CDR3 is built from 13 residues. The germline V gene has CDR1 LNHDA and CDR2 SQIVND (reference sequence). The CDR3 reads CASSITSVYGYTF. The CDR3 DNA is TGTGCCAGTAGTATCACTTCAGTCTATGGCTACACCTTC.

V usage is TRBV5-5 and J usage is TRBJ1-1; the D is unclear. Germline V lookup: CDR1 SGHKS, CDR2 YYEKEE (reference sequence). This CDR3 comprises 17 residues. V was cut by 1 base and J by 0 bases, with 16 bases left in between. The chain's CDR3 is CASSLRMAGLMNTEAFF. The CDR3 nucleotides are TGTGCCAGCAGCTTGCGAATGGCAGGTCTCATGAACACTGAAGCTTTCTTT.

The rearrangement uses TRBV29-1 and TRBJ2-1; 8 bases line up with TRBD2. The junction had 13 bases not matched to a gene; V was cut back by 6 bases and J by 9 bases. The CDR3 runs 14 residues. Germline V gene data show CDR1 as SQVTM and CDR2 as ANQGSEA. The CDR3 region has the DNA TGCAGCGTAGTATCCGGGACTAGAGGTATTGAGCAGTTCTTC. Protein: CSVVSGTRGIEQFF.

The chain is built from TRBV25-1 and TRBJ2-5; D is unclear. Trimming took off 5 bases at V and 1 base at J, with 11 bases between the two ends. Germline V CDR1 and CDR2: MGHDK, SYGVNS. The CDR3 runs to 14 residues. CDR3 protein: CASSRRRSQETQYF. CDR3 sequence (DNA): TGTGCCAGCAGTAGGCGAAGGAGCCAAGAGACCCAGTACTTC.

The chain links TRBV6-1 to TRBJ1-2; no firm D call. The CDR3 spans 13 residues. CDR1 MNHNS and CDR2 SASEGT come from the germline V gene. Trimming cost V 6 bases and J 10 bases, with 18 bases left between them. The CDR3 spells CASRVPGSPDYTF. In nucleotides, the CDR3 is TGTGCCAGCAGGGTTCCAGGTTCTCCTGACTACACCTTC.

This clone occurred once. The V call is TRBV11-1, the J call TRBJ2-7; perhaps TRBD2 as D (5 bases). Trimming took off 5 bases at V and 3 bases at J, with 17 bases between the two ends. Germline V lookup: CDR1 SGHAT, CDR2 FQDESV (reference sequence). CDR3 length: 15 amino acids. CDR3 sequence: CASSIGLPSNYEQYF. Here the CDR3 DNA reads TGTGCCAGCAGCATAGGACTCCCATCGAACTACGAGCAGTACTTC.

The chain couples TRBV5-1 to TRBJ1-1; 9 nucleotides line up with TRBD1. Per the germline V gene, CDR1 is SGHRS and CDR2 is YFSETQ. With V trimmed by 5 bases and J by 10 bases, 6 bases remained unmatched. The CDR3 length is 12 residues. The CDR3 spells CASSRDRDAAFF. CDR3 sequence (DNA): TGCGCCAGCAGTCGGGACAGGGACGCAGCTTTCTTT.

This sequence joins TRBV7-2 and TRBJ1-2; D may be TRBD1 (6 bases). V dropped 1 base and J dropped 7 bases, with 10 bases sitting between them. Germline loops: CDR1 SGHTA, CDR2 FQGNSA. The CDR3 loop spans 13 amino acids. CDR3 sequence (DNA): TGTGCCAGCAGCTTAGTCCCGGGGGCTGGCTACACCTTC. This sequence encodes CASSLVPGAGYTF. The full variable domain, in which reference TRBV7-2 and TRBJ1-2 provide the parts outside the CDR3, is GAGVSQSPSNKVTEKGKDVELRCDPISGHTALYWYRQSLGQGLEFLIYFQGNSAPDKSGLPSDRFSAERTGGSVSTLTIQRTQQEDSAVYLCASSLVPGAGYTFGSGTRLTVV.